This T cell receptor (beta chain) was identified in a study of human T cells and chemical hapten exposure. Sample time point: patch test 3, about 24 weeks after DPC sensitization. Treatment specified: therapeutic diphenylcyclopropenone sensitization with weekly scalp DPC. J was trimmed by 3 bases and V by 4 bases; bases with no gene match: 8. The CDR3 is made up of 15 amino acids. The germline V gene encodes CDR1 MGHRA and CDR2 YSYEKL. TCRdb passed the RACE reads through MiXCR, listing each CDR3 protein once. The sample records 150,000 to 200,000 distinct CDR3 sequences, around 25% being singletons. In its sample, this clonotype was seen a few times.

Sequenced material: whole blood, taken in connection with sensitization to the hapten diphenylcyclopropenone (DPC). The chain recombines TRBV4-1 with TRBJ2-7; 8 bases match TRBD1. The receptor comes from a woman aged 40 to 49 with alopecia areata. Some clones in this sample may be carry-over from other donors' samples. As DNA, the CDR3 is TGCGCCAGCAGCCCGCAGACAGGGGCCCTCTACGAGCAGTACTTC. Translating it yields CASSPQTGALYEQYF.